This record concerns one TCR beta chain sequence. What it recognizes is unknown. This record belongs to a study of T cell responses to AZD1222 COVID-19 vaccine. General observations from the study: The breadth and depth of Spike-specific TCRs increased once two AZD1222 doses had been given. The donors showed a predominance of white British ancestry and of females, with possible underestimation of clonal diversity.

Using immunoSEQ multiplex PCR, the repertoire was profiled, and TCRdb retains in-frame clones only, with some absent. The sample includes about 120,000 clones, 70% to 90% of them seen just once. The CDR3 runs 16 residues. Germline CDR1 MGHDK, CDR2 SYGVNS. The V end lost 1 base, the J end lost 8 bases, and 20 bases lay between the germline ends. The receptor comes from an adult in good health. The chain carries TRBV25-1 and TRBJ1-2; TRBD1 might be the D (6 bases). Here the sequenced sample was peripheral blood, taken on day 0 of AZD1222 vaccination. CDR3 loop: CASSESSLGTTSGYTF. CDR3 DNA sequence: TGTGCCAGCAGTGAATCTTCCCTCGGGACAACTTCGGGCTACACCTTC.